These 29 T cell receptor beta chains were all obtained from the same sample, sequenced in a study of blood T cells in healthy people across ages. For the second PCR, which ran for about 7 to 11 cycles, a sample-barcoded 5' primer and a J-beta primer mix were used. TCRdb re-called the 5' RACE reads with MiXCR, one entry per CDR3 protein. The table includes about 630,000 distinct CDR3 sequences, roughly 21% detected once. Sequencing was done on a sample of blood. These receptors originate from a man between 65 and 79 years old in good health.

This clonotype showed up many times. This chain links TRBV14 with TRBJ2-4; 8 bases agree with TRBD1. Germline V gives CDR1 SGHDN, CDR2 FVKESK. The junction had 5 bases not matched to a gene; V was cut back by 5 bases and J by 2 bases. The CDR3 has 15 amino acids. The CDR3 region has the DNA TGTGCCAGCAGCGACAGGACAGGGACCAAAAACATTCAGTACTTC. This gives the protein CASSDRTGTKNIQYF.

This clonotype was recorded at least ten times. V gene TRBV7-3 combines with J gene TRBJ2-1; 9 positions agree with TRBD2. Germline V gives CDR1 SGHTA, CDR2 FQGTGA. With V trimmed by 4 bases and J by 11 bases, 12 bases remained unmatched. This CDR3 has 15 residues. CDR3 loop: CASSYGLATRPQQFF. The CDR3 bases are TGTGCCAGCAGCTACGGACTAGCGACCCGGCCCCAGCAGTTCTTC.

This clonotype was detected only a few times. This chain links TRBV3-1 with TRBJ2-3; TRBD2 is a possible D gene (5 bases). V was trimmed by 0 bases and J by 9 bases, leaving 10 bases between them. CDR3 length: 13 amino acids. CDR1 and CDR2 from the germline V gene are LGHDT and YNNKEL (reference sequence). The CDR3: CASSQDLRGTQYF. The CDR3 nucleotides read TGTGCCAGCAGCCAAGATCTACGGGGAACGCAGTATTTT.

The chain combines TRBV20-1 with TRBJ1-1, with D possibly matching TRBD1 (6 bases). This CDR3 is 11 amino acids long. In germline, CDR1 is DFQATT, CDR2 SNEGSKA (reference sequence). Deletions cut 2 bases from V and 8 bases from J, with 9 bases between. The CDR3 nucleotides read TGCAGTGCTAGACTCGACAGGGAAGCTTTCTTT. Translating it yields CSARLDREAFF.

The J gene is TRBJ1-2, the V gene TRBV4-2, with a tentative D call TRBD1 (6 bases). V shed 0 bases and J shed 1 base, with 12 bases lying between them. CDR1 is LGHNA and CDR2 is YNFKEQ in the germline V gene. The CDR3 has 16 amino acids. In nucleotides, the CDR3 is TGTGCCAGCAGCCAAGAAGAGGGCAGGGGTAACTATGGCTACACCTTC. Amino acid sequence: CASSQEEGRGNYGYTF.

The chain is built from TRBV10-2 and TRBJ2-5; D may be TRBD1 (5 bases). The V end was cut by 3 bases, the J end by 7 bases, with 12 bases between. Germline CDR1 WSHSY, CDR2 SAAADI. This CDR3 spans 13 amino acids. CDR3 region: CASSDSRGTTQYF. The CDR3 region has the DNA TGCGCCAGCAGTGATAGTAGGGGAACGACCCAGTACTTC.

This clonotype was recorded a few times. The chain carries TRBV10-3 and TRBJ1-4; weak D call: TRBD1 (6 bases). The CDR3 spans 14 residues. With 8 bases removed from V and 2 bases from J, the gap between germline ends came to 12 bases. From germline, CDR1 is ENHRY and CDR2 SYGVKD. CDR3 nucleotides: TGTGCCATCTATTCAGGGGTTACTAATGAAAAACTGTTTTTT. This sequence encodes CAIYSGVTNEKLFF.

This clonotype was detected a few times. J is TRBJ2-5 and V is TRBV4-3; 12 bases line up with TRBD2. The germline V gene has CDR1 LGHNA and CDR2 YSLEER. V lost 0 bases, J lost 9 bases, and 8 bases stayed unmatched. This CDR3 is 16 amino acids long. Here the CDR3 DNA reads TGCGCCAGCAGCCAAGATCCGACTAGCGGGAGTGCGGCCCAGTACTTC. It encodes CASSQDPTSGSAAQYF.

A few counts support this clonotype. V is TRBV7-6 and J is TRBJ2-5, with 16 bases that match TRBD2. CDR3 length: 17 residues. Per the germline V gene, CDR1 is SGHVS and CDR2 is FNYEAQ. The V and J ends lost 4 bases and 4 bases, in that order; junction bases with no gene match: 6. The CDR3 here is CASSSGLAGGPRETQYF. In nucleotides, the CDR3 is TGTGCCAGCAGCTCGGGACTAGCGGGAGGGCCTCGAGAGACCCAGTACTTC.

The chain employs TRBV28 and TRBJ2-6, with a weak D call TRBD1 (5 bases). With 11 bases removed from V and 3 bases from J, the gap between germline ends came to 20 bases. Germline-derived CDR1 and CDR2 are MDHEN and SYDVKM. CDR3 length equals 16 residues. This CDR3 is CAGTPTRVLGANVLTF. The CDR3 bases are TGTGCCGGTACTCCTACCAGGGTACTTGGGGCCAACGTCCTGACTTTC.

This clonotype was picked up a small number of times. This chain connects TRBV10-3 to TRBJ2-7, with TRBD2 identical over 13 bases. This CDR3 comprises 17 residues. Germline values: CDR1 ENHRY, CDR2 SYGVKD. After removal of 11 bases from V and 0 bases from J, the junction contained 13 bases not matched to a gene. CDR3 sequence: CASTRGTSGTSSYEQYF. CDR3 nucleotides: TGTGCCTCTACCCGTGGGACTAGCGGGACCAGCTCCTACGAGCAGTACTTC.

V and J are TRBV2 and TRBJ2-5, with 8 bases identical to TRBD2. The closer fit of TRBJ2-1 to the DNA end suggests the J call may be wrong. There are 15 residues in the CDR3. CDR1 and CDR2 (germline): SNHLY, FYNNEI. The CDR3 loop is CASGKTSAGYGEQFF. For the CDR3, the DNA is TGTGCCAGCGGGAAGACTAGCGCAGGGTACGGCGAGCAGTTCTTC.

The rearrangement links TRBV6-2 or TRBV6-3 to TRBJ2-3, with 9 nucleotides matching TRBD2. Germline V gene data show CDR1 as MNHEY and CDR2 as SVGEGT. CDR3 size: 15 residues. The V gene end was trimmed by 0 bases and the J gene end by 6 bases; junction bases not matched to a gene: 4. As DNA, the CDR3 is TGTGCCAGCAGTTACTCGCTAGCGGGGCTTGATACGCAGTATTTT. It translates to CASSYSLAGLDTQYF.

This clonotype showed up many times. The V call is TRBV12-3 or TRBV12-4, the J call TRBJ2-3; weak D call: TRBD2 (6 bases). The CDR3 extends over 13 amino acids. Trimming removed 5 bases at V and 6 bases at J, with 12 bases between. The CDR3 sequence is CASSRDFQDTQYF. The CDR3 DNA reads TGTGCCAGCAGTCGGGACTTTCAGGATACGCAGTATTTT.

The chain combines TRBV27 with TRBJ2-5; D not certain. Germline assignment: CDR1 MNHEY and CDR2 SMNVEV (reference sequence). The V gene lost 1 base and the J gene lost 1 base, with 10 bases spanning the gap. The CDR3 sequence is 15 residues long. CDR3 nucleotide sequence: TGTGCCAGCAGTTTATTCCACAACACCCAAGAGACCCAGTACTTC. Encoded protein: CASSLFHNTQETQYF.

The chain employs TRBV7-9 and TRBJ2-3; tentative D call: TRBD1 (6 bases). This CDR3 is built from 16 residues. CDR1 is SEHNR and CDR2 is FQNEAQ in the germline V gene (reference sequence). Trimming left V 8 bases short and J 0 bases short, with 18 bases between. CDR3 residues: CASPSWDKLSTDTQYF. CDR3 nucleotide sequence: TGTGCCAGCCCTAGTTGGGACAAACTAAGCACAGATACGCAGTATTTT.

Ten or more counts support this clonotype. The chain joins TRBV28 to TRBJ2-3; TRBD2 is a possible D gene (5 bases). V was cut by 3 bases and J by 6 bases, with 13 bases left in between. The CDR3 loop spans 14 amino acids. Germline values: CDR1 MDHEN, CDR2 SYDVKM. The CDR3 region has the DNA TGTGCCAGCAGTTTTAGGGCTAGCCATGATACGCAGTATTTT. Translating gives CASSFRASHDTQYF.

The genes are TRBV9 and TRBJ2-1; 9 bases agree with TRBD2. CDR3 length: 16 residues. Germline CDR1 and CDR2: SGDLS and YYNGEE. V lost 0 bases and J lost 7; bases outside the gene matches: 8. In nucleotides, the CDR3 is TGTGCCAGCAGCGTAGCGGGGGTTAGCGGGAGTAATGAGCAGTTCTTC. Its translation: CASSVAGVSGSNEQFF.

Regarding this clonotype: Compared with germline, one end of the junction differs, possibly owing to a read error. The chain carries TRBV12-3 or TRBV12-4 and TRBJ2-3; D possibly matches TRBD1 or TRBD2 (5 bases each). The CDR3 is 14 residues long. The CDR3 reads CASSFRVSADAQYF. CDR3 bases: TGTGCCAGCAGTTTCAGGGTTAGCGCAGATGCGCAGTATTTT.

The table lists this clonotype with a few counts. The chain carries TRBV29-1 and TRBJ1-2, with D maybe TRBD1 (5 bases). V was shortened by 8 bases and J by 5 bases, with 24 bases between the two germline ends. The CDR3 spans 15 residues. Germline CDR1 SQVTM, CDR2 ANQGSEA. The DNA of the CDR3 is TGCAGCATCGCCGGCGGATATTCAGGGTCGTATGGCTACACCTTC. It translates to CSIAGGYSGSYGYTF.

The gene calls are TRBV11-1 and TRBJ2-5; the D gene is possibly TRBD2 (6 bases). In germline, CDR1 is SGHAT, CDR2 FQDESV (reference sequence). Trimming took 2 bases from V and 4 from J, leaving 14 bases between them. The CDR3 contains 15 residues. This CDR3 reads CASSLFTGDGETQYF. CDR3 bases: TGTGCCAGCAGCTTATTTACGGGAGATGGAGAGACCCAGTACTTC. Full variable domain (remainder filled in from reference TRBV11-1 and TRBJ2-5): EAEVAQSPRYKITEKSQAVAFWCDPISGHATLYWYRQILGQGPELLVQFQDESVVDDSQLPKDRFSAERLKGVDSTLKIQPAELGDSAMYLCASSLFTGDGETQYFGPGTRLLVL.

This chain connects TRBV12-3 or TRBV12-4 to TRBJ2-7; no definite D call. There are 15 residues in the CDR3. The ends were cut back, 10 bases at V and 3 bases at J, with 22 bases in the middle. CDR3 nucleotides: TGTGCCACCCGAATCCTCAAAGCACCCCTCTACGAGCAGTACTTC. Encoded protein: CATRILKAPLYEQYF.

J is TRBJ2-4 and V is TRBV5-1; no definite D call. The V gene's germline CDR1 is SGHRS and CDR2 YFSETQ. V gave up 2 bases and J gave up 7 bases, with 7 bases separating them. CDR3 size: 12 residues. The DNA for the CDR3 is TGCGCCAGCAGCTTCGACTTCAACATTCAGTACTTC. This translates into CASSFDFNIQYF.

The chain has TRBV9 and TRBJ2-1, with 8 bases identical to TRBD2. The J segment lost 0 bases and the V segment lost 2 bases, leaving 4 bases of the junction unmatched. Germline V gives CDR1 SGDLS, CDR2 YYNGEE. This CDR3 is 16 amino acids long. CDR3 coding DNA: TGTGCCAGCAGCGTTTCAAGCGGGAGCTCCTACAATGAGCAGTTCTTC. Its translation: CASSVSSGSSYNEQFF.

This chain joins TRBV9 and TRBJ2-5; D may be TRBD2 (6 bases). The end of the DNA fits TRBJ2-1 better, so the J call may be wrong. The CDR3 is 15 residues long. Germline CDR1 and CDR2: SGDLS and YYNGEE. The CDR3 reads CASSEEGPVYNEQFF. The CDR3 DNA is TGTGCCAGCAGCGAGGAGGGACCAGTCTACAATGAGCAGTTCTTC.

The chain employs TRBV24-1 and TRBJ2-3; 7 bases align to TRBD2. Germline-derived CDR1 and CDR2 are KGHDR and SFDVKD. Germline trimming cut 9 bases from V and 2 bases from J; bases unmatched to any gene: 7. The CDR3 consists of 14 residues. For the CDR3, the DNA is TGTGCCACCGGGAGAGCGGGACCCACAGATACGCAGTATTTT. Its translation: CATGRAGPTDTQYF.

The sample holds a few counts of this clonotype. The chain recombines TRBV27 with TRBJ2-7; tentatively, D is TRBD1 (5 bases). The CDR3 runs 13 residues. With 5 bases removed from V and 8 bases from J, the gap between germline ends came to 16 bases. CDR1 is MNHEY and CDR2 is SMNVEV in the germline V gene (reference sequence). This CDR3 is CASSNGKGYKQYF. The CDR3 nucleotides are TGTGCCAGCAGTAATGGGAAGGGGTACAAGCAGTACTTC.

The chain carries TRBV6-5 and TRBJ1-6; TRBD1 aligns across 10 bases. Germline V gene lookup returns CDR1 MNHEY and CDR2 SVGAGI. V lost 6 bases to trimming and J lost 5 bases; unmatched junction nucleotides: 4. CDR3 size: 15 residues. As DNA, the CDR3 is TGTGCCAGCAGGCGACAGGGGGCAAATAATTCACCCCTCCACTTT. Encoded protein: CASRRQGANNSPLHF.

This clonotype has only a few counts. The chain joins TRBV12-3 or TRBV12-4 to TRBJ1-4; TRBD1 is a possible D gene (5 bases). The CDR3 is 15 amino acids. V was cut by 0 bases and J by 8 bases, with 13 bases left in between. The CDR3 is CASSLALGVGEKLFF. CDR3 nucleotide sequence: TGTGCCAGCAGTTTAGCGCTGGGGGTCGGAGAAAAACTGTTTTTT.